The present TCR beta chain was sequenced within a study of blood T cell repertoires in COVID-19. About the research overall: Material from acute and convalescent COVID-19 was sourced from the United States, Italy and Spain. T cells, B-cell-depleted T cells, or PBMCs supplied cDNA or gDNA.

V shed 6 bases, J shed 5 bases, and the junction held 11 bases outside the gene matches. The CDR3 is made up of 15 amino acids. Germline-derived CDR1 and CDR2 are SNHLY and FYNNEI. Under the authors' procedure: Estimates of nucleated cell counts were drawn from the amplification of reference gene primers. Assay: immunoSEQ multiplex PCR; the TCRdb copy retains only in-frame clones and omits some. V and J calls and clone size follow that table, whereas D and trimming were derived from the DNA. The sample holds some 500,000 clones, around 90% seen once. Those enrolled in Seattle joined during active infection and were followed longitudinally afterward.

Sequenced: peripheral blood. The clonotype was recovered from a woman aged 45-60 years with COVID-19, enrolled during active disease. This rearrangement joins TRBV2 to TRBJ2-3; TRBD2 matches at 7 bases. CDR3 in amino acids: CASRGGTTSGDTQYF. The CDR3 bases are TGTGCCAGCAGAGGCGGGACTACGTCGGGAGATACGCAGTATTTT.